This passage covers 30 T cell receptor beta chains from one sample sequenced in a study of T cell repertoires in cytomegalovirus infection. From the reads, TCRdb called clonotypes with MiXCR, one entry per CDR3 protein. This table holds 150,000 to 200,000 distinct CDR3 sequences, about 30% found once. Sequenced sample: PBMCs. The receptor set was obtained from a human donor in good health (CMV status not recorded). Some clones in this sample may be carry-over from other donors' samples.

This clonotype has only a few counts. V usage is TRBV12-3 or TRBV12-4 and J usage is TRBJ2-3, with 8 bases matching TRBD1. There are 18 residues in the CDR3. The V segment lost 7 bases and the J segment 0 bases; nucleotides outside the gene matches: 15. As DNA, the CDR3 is TGTGCCAGCACTAAACCAAATCAGAGACAGGGGAGCACAGATACGCAGTATTTT. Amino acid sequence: CASTKPNQRQGSTDTQYF.

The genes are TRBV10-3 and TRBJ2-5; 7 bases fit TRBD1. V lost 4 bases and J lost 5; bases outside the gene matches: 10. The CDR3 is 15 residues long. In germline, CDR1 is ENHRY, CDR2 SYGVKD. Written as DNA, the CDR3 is TGTGCCATCAGTGGGCTCAGACAGGGAGACGAGACCCAGTACTTC. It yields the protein CAISGLRQGDETQYF.

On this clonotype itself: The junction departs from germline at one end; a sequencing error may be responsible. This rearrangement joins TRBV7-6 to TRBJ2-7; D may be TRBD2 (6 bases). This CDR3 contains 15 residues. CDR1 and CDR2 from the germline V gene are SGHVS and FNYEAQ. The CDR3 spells CAGSVSGGETYEQYF. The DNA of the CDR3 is TGTGCCGGCAGTGTCTCCGGGGGAGAAACCTACGAGCAGTACTTC.

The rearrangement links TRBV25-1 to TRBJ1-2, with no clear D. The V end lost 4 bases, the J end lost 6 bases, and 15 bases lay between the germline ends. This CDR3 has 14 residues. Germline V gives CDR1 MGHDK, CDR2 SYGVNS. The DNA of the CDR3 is TGTGCCAGCAGTGCCTCCGGGAACCGGGATGGCTACACCTTC. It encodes CASSASGNRDGYTF.

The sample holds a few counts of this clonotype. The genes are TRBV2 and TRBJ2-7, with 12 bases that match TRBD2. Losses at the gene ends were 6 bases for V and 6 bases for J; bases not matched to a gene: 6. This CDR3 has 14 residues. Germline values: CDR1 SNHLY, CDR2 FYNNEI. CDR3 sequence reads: CASSSSGGAGEQYF. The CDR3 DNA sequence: TGTGCCAGCAGCTCTAGCGGGGGGGCCGGCGAGCAGTACTTC.

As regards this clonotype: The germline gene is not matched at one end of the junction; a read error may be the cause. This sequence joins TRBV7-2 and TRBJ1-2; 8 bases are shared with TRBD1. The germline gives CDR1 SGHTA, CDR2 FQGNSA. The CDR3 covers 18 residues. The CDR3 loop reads CARSLGGAGGGQVYGYTF. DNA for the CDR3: TGTGCCAGAAGCTTAGGGGGAGCAGGGGGCGGTCAGGTCTATGGCTACACCTTC. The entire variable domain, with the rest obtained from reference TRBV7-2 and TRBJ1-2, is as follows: GAGVSQSPSNKVTEKGKDVELRCDPISGHTALYWYRQSLGQGLEFLIYFQGNSAPDKSGLPSDRFSAERTGGSVSTLTIQRTQQEDSAVYLCARSLGGAGGGQVYGYTFGSGTRLTVV.

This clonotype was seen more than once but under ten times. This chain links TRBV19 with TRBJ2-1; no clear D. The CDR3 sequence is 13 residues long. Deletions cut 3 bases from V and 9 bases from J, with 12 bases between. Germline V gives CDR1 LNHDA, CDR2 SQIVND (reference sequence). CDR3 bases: TGTGCCAGTAGTATCCACGGGCAGGTTGAGCAGTTCTTC. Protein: CASSIHGQVEQFF.

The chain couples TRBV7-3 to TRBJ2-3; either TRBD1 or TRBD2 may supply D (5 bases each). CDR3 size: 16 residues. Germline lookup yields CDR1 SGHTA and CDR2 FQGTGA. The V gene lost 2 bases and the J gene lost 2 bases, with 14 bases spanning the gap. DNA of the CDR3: TGTGCCAGCAGCTTATACCCGGGGCCACTCACAGATACGCAGTATTTT. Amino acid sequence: CASSLYPGPLTDTQYF. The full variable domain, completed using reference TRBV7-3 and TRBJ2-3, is GAGVSQTPSNKVTEKGKYVELRCDPISGHTALYWYRQSLGQGPEFLIYFQGTGAADDSGLPNDRFFAVRPEGSVSTLKIQRTERGDSAVYLCASSLYPGPLTDTQYFGPGTRLTVL.

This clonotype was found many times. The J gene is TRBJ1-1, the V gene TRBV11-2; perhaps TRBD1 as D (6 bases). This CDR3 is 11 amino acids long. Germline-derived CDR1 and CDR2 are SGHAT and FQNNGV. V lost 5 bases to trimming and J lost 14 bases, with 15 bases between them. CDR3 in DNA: TGTGCCAGCAGCAGGCGGACAGTCCCCTTCTTT. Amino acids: CASSRRTVPFF. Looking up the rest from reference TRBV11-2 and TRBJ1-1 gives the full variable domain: EAGVAQSPRYKIIEKRQSVAFWCNPISGHATLYWYQQILGQGPKLLIQFQNNGVVDDSQLPKDRFSAERLKGVDSTLKIQPAKLEDSAVYLCASSRRTVPFFGQGTRLTVV.

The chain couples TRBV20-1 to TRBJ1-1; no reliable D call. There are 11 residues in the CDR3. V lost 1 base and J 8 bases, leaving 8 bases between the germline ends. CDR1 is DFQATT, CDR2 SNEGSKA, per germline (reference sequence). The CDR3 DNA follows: TGCAGTGCTAGAGTCCCGGAGGAAGCTTTCTTT. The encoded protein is CSARVPEEAFF.

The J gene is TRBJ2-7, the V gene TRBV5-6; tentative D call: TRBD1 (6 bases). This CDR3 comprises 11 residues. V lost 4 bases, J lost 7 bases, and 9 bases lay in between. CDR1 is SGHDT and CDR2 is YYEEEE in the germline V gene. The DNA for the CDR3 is TGTGCCAGCAGCAGAAGGGGGGAGCAGTACTTC. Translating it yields CASSRRGEQYF. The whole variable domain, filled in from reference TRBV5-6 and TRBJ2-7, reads DAGVTQSPTHLIKTRGQQVTLRCSPKSGHDTVSWYQQALGQGPQFIFQYYEEEERQRGNFPDRFSGHQFPNYSSELNVNALLLGDSALYLCASSRRGEQYFGPGTRLTVT.

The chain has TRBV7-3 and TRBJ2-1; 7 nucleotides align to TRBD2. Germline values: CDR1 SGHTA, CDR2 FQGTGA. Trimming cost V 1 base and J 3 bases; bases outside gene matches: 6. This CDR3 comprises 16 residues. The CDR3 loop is CASSLSSGTIYNEQFF. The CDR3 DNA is TGTGCCAGCAGCTTAAGTTCAGGGACTATCTACAATGAGCAGTTCTTC.

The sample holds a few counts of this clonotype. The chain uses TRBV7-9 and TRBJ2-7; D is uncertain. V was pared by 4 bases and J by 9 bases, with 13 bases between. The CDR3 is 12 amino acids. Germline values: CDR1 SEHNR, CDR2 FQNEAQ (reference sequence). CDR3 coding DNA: TGTGCCAGCAGCTCCCAAACATTCGGGCAGTACTTC. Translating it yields CASSSQTFGQYF.

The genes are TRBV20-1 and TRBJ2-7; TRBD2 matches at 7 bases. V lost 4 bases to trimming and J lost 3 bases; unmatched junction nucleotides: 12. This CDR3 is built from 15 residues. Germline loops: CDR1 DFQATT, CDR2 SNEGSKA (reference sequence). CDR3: CSAIDRAGTIYEQYF. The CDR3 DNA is TGCAGTGCTATAGATAGGGCCGGGACTATCTACGAGCAGTACTTC.

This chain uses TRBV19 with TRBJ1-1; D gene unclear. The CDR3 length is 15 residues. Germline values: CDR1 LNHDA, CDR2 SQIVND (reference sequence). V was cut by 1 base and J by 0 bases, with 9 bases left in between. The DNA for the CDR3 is TGTGCCAGTAGTATAGGAGGAACGATGAACACTGAAGCTTTCTTT. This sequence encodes CASSIGGTMNTEAFF.

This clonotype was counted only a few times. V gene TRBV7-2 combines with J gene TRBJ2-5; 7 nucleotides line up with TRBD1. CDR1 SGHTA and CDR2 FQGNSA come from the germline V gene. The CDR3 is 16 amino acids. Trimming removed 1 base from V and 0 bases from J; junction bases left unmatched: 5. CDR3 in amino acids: CASSLVGGQNQETQYF. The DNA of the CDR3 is TGTGCCAGCAGCTTAGTAGGGGGACAGAACCAAGAGACCCAGTACTTC.

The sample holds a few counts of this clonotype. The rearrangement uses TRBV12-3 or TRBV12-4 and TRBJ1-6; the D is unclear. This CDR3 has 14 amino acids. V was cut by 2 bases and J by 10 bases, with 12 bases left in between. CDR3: CASSLIGPGSPLHF. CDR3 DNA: TGTGCCAGCAGTTTAATAGGACCAGGCTCACCCCTCCACTTT.

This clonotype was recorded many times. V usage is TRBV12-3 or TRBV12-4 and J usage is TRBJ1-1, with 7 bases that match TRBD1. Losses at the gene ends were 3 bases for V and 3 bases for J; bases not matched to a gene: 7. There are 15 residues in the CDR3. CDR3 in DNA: TGTGCCAGCAGTTTTAAAGGGGGCAAGGACACTGAAGCTTTCTTT. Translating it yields CASSFKGGKDTEAFF.

The CDR3 is CASSEFGEFSEQYF. CDR3 nucleotides: TGTGCCAGCAGCGAATTTGGGGAGTTCAGCGAGCAGTACTTC. V usage is TRBV7-2 and J usage is TRBJ2-7; D is possibly TRBD2 (5 bases). The CDR3 spans 14 residues. Trimming took off 5 bases at V and 6 bases at J, with 17 bases between the two ends. Looked up from germline, CDR1 is SGHTA and CDR2 is FQGNSA.

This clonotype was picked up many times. CDR3 in DNA: TGTGCCAGCAGCTTGGGGGTAATCTCGTCGGATGAGCAGTTCTTC. It is translated as CASSLGVISSDEQFF. The chain links TRBV7-2 to TRBJ2-1, with D perhaps being TRBD1 or TRBD2 (5 bases each). From germline, CDR1 is SGHTA and CDR2 FQGNSA. CDR3 length equals 15 residues. V shed 3 bases and J shed 8 bases, with 17 bases lying between them.

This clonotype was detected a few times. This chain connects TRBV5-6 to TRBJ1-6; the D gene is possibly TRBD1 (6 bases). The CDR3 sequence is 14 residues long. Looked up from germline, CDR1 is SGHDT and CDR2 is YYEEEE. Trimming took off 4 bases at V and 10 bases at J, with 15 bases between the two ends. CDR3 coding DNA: TGTGCCAGCAGCCGTACAGGGTCGGAATCACCCCTCCACTTT. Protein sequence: CASSRTGSESPLHF.

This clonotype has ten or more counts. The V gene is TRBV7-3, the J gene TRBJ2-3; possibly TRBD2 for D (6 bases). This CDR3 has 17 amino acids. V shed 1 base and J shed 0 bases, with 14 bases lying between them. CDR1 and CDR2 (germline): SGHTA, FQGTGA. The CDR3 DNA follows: TGTGCCAGCAGCTTAAGTGGCGGGGAGCTTAGCACAGATACGCAGTATTTT. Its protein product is CASSLSGGELSTDTQYF.

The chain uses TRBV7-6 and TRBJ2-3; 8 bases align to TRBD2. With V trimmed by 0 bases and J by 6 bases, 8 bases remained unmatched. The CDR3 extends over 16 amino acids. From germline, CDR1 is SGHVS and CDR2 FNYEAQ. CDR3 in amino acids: CASSLARSGGRDTQYF. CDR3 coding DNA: TGTGCCAGCAGCTTAGCGCGAAGCGGGGGTAGGGATACGCAGTATTTT.

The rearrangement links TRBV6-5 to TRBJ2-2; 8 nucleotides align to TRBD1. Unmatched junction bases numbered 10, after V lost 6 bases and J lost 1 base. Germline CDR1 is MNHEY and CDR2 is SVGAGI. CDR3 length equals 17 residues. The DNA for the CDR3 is TGTGCCAGCAGACACATAGGACAGGGACTGAACACCGGGGAGCTGTTTTTT. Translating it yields CASRHIGQGLNTGELFF.

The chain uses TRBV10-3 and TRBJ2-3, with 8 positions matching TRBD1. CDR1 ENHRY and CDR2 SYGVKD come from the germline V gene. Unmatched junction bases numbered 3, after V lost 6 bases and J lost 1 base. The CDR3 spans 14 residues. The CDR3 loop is CAIRKDRGTDTQYF. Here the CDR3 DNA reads TGTGCCATCAGGAAGGACAGGGGCACAGATACGCAGTATTTT.

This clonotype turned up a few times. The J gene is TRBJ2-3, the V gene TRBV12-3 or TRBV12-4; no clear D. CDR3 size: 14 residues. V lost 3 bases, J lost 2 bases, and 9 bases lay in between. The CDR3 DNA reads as TGTGCCAGCAGTTTGGTTAGCTACACAGATACGCAGTATTTT. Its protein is CASSLVSYTDTQYF.

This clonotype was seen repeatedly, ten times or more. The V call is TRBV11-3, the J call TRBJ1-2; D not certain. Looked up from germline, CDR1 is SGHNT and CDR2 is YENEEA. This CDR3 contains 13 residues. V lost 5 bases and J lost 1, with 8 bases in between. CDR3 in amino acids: CASSLRDNYGYTF. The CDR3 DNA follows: TGTGCCAGCAGCCTTCGGGATAACTATGGCTACACCTTC.

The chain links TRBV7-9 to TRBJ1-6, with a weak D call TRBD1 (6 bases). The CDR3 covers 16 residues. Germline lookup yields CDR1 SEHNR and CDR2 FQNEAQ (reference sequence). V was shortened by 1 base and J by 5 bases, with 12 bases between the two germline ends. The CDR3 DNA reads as TGTGCCAGCAGCTTAGGACCCACAGGGAATAATTCACCCCTCCACTTT. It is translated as CASSLGPTGNNSPLHF.

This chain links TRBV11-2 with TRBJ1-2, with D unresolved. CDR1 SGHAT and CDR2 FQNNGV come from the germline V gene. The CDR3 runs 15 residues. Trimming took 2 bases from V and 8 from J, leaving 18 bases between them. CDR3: CASSLNRVAPGGYTF. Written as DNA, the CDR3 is TGTGCCAGCAGCTTAAATAGGGTGGCGCCGGGCGGCTACACCTTC. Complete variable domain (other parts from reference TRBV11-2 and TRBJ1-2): EAGVAQSPRYKIIEKRQSVAFWCNPISGHATLYWYQQILGQGPKLLIQFQNNGVVDDSQLPKDRFSAERLKGVDSTLKIQPAKLEDSAVYLCASSLNRVAPGGYTFGSGTRLTVV.

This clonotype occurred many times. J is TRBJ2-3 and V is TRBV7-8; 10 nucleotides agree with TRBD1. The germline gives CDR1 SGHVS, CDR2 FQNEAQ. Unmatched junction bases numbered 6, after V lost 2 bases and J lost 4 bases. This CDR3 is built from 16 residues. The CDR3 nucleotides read TGTGCCAGCAGCTTAATCCGTGGGACAGGGGCAGATACGCAGTATTTT. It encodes CASSLIRGTGADTQYF. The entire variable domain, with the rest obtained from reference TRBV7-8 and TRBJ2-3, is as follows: GAGVSQSPRYKVAKRGQDVALRCDPISGHVSLFWYQQALGQGPEFLTYFQNEAQLDKSGLPSDRFFAERPEGSVSTLKIQRTQQEDSAVYLCASSLIRGTGADTQYFGPGTRLTVL.